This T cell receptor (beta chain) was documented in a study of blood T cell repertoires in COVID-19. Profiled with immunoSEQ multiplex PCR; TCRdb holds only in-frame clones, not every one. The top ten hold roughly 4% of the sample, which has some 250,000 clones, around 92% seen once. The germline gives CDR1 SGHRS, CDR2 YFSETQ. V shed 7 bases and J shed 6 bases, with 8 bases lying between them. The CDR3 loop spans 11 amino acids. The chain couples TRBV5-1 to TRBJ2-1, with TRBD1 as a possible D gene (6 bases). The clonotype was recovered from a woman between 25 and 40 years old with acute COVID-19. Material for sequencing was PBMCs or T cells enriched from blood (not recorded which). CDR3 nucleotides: TGCGCCAGCCTCAGGGGCAATGAGCAGTTCTTC. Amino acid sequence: CASLRGNEQFF.